The 17 T cell receptor beta chains below all came from one sample that was sequenced in a study of blood T cell repertoires in COVID-19. Sequenced by immunoSEQ multiplex PCR; TCRdb stores in-frame clones only, minus some. The sample contains a few hundred thousand clones, more than 70% of which appear only once. The specimen was peripheral blood. Receptor source: a woman aged 18-35 years with acute or convalescent COVID-19.

This clone has a handful of counts. The V and J genes are TRBV4-3 and TRBJ1-1, with a possible D match to TRBD1 (5 bases). The V end lost 2 bases, the J end lost 8 bases, and 15 bases lay between the germline ends. The length of the CDR3 is 14 residues. From germline, CDR1 is LGHNA and CDR2 YSLEER. This chain's CDR3 is CASSQFSGTQEAFF. The CDR3 DNA follows: TGCGCCAGCAGCCAATTTTCGGGGACTCAAGAAGCTTTCTTT.

The chain has TRBV5-8 and TRBJ2-1; D is possibly TRBD2 (5 bases). The CDR3 extends over 12 amino acids. Germline values: CDR1 SGHTS, CDR2 YDEGEE. Trimming pared 0 bases from V and 9 bases from J, leaving 7 bases between. CDR3 residues: CASSLDRGEQFF. CDR3 coding DNA: TGTGCCAGCAGCTTGGACCGGGGTGAGCAGTTCTTC.

The chain links TRBV15 to TRBJ2-2, with D perhaps TRBD2 (5 bases). The germline gives CDR1 LNHNV, CDR2 YYDKDF (reference sequence). The CDR3 extends over 17 amino acids. V lost 2 bases and J 3 bases, leaving 16 bases between the germline ends. In DNA, the CDR3 is TGTGCCACCAGCAGATGGTCTAGCCCACAGTACACCGGGGAGCTGTTTTTT. Its translation: CATSRWSSPQYTGELFF.

The chain carries TRBV7-2 and TRBJ2-1; 8 bases match TRBD2. Germline-derived CDR1 and CDR2 are SGHTA and FQGNSA. This CDR3 is 14 amino acids long. V lost 5 bases to trimming and J lost 4 bases; unmatched junction nucleotides: 4. CDR3: CASSDGRGYNEQFF. For the CDR3, the DNA is TGTGCCAGCAGCGACGGGAGGGGGTACAATGAGCAGTTCTTC. The full variable domain, rest sourced from reference TRBV7-2 and TRBJ2-1, is GAGVSQSPSNKVTEKGKDVELRCDPISGHTALYWYRQSLGQGLEFLIYFQGNSAPDKSGLPSDRFSAERTGGSVSTLTIQRTQQEDSAVYLCASSDGRGYNEQFFGPGTRLTVL.

This clone appeared a few times. The V call is TRBV5-6, the J call TRBJ1-5; a weak D match, TRBD1 (5 bases). Trimming left V 4 bases short and J 3 bases short, with 17 bases between. Germline lookup yields CDR1 SGHDT and CDR2 YYEEEE. The CDR3 covers 16 residues. The CDR3 bases are TGTGCCAGCAGCCGGGGTGCGGGACGCGTCAATCAGCCCCAGCATTTT. This sequence encodes CASSRGAGRVNQPQHF.

This clone has a single count. The V call is TRBV19, the J call TRBJ2-1; possible D gene TRBD2, 6 bases. From germline, CDR1 is LNHDA and CDR2 SQIVND (reference sequence). The V end was cut by 4 bases, the J end by 0 bases, with 10 bases between. The CDR3 loop spans 15 amino acids. The chain's CDR3 is CASSRGLDSYNEQFF. In DNA, the CDR3 is TGTGCCAGTAGTAGGGGACTCGACTCCTACAATGAGCAGTTCTTC.

This chain uses TRBV4-3 with TRBJ2-5; 7 bases match TRBD2. J gave up 5 bases and V 0 bases, and 12 bases lay outside the gene matches. Germline CDR1 reads LGHNA; CDR2 reads YSLEER. The length of the CDR3 is 17 residues. CDR3 nucleotides: TGCGCCAGCAGCCAAGATGAATGGGGCGGGAGAGGGGAGACCCAGTACTTC. Protein: CASSQDEWGGRGETQYF.

A note on this clone: A junction boundary mismatches the germline segment, possibly from a read error. J is TRBJ2-7 and V is TRBV3-1 (or the pseudogene TRBV3-2), with D possibly matching TRBD2 (6 bases). The CDR3 is 17 amino acids. Germline CDR1 reads LGHDT; CDR2 reads YNNKEL (reference sequence). CDR3 amino acids: CASSQRGWDGGPYEQYF. Here the CDR3 DNA reads TGTGCCAGCAGCCAAAGGGGTTGGGACGGAGGGCCCTACGAGCAATACTTC.

This rearrangement joins TRBV11-3 to TRBJ2-1, with D hard to call. CDR1 and CDR2 (germline): SGHNT, YENEEA. Between the trimmed V and J ends, which lost 5 bases and 3 bases, there was a span of 8 bases. The CDR3 consists of 13 residues. The CDR3 spells CASSRSDYNEQFF. CDR3 in DNA: TGTGCCAGCAGCCGCAGCGACTACAATGAGCAGTTCTTC.

This clone was counted a few times. This rearrangement joins TRBV6-4 to TRBJ2-1; 8 bases are shared with TRBD2. This CDR3 has 15 residues. Germline V CDR1 and CDR2: MRHNA, SNTAGT. V trimming: 2 bases; J trimming: 6 bases; junction bases outside the gene matches: 6. CDR3 in DNA: TGTGCCAGCAGTGACCTTGCGGGAGGAGCCAATGAGCAGTTCTTC. This translates into CASSDLAGGANEQFF.

The rearrangement uses TRBV6-2 or TRBV6-3 and TRBJ1-2; D uncertain. Germline V gene sequence: CDR1 MNHEY, CDR2 SVGEGT. This CDR3 has 15 residues. V was clipped by 1 base and J by 8 bases, with 17 bases between them. The CDR3 sequence is CASSYWEPSWEGYTF. The CDR3 DNA reads as TGTGCCAGCAGTTACTGGGAGCCCTCCTGGGAAGGCTACACCTTC.

The genes are TRBV7-8 and TRBJ1-1; TRBD1 agrees at 7 bases. J lost 8 bases, V lost 0 bases, and 3 bases had no gene match. Germline lookup yields CDR1 SGHVS and CDR2 FQNEAQ. There are 13 residues in the CDR3. This CDR3 reads CASSLADRVEAFF. CDR3 DNA sequence: TGTGCCAGCAGCTTAGCTGACAGGGTGGAAGCTTTCTTT.

This sequence joins TRBV4-3 and TRBJ2-1, with 11 bases matching TRBD2. CDR3 length: 21 residues. In germline, CDR1 is LGHNA, CDR2 YSLEER. The J segment lost 2 bases and the V segment lost 0 bases, leaving 15 bases of the junction unmatched. CDR3 amino acids: CASSQEFVPLTSGTTYNEQFF. CDR3 bases: TGCGCCAGCAGCCAAGAGTTCGTCCCTTTGACTAGCGGGACCACCTACAATGAGCAGTTCTTC.

This clone was seen just once. V is TRBV10-3 and J is TRBJ1-3; 8 nucleotides align to TRBD1. The CDR3 is 14 amino acids. Germline CDR1 reads ENHRY; CDR2 reads SYGVKD. J was trimmed by 1 base and V by 6 bases; bases with no gene match: 2. The CDR3 loop reads CAIRRQGSGNTIYF. In DNA, the CDR3 is TGTGCCATCAGGAGACAGGGGTCTGGAAACACCATATATTTT.

This chain links TRBV5-1 with TRBJ2-2, with D perhaps TRBD1 (7 bases). V lost 9 bases to trimming and J lost 1 base, with 19 bases between them. The CDR3 has 16 residues. Per the germline V gene, CDR1 is SGHRS and CDR2 is YFSETQ. The CDR3 region has the DNA TGCGCCACCACGGAGCCAGGGGGACTGAACACCGGGGAGCTGTTTTTT. Its protein product is CATTEPGGLNTGELFF.

The chain recombines TRBV4-2 with TRBJ2-7; 10 positions agree with TRBD2. Trimming cost V 1 base and J 0 bases; bases outside gene matches: 0. Germline V gene data show CDR1 as LGHNA and CDR2 as YNFKEQ. CDR3 length: 15 residues. The CDR3 is CASSQGLAGSYEQYF. CDR3 sequence (DNA): TGTGCCAGCAGCCAAGGACTAGCGGGCTCCTACGAGCAGTACTTC.

The CDR3 DNA sequence: TGCGCCAGCAGCCAATCAACCGGGACAGTCTCCTACGAGCAGTACTTC. It yields the protein CASSQSTGTVSYEQYF. The V gene is TRBV4-3, the J gene TRBJ2-7; 7 positions agree with TRBD1. With V trimmed by 2 bases and J by 0 bases, 7 bases remained unmatched. CDR1 and CDR2 from the germline V gene are LGHNA and YSLEER. The CDR3 is made up of 16 amino acids.